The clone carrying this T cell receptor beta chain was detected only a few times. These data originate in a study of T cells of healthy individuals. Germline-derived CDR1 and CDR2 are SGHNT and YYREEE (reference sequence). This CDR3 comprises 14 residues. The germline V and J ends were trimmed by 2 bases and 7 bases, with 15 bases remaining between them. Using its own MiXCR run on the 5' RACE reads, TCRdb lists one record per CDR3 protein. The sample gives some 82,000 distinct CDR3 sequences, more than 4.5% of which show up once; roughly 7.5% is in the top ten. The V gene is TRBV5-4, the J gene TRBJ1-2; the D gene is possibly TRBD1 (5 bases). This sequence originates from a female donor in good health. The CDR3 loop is CASSFQGGGVGYTF. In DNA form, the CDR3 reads TGTGCCAGCAGCTTCCAGGGCGGCGGGGTTGGCTACACCTTC.